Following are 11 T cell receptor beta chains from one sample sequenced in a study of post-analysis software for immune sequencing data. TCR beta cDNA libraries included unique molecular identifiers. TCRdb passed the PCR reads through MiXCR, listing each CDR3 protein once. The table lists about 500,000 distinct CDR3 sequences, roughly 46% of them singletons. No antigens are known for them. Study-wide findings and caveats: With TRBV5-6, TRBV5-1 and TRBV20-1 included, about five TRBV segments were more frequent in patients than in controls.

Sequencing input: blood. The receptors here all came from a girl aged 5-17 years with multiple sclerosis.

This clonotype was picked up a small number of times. In DNA, the CDR3 is TGCGCCAGCAGCACTGGACTAGCGGGAGTATCCGATGAGCAGTTCTTC. Encoded protein: CASSTGLAGVSDEQFF. This chain connects TRBV10-2 to TRBJ2-1; 13 nucleotides match TRBD2. This CDR3 is built from 16 residues. Trimming took 6 bases from V and 8 from J; bases not matched to a gene: 10. Germline assignment: CDR1 WSHSY and CDR2 SAAADI.

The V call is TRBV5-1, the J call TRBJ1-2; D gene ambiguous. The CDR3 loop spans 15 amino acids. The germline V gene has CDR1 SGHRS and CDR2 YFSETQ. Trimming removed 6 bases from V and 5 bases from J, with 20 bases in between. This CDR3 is CASTIFGGGTYGYTF. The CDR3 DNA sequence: TGCGCCAGCACCATTTTCGGTGGCGGCACGTATGGCTACACCTTC. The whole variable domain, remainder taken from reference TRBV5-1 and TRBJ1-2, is KAGVTQTPRYLIKTRGQQVTLSCSPISGHRSVSWYQQTPGQGLQFLFEYFSETQRNKGNFPGRFSGRQFSNSRSEMNVSTLELGDSALYLCASTIFGGGTYGYTFGSGTRLTVV.

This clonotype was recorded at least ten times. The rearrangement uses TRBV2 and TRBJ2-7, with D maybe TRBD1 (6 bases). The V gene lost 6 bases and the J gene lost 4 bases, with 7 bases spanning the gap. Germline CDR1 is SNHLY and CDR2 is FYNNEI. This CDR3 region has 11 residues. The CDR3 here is CASRTGYEQYF. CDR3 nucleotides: TGTGCCAGCAGAACAGGGTACGAGCAGTACTTC.

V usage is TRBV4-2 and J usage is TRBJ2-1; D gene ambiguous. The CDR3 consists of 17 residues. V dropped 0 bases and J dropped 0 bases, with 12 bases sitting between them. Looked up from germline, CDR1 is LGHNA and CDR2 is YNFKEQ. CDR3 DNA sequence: TGTGCCAGCAGCCAAGATGGAGTGTTCAGCTCCTACAATGAGCAGTTCTTC. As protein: CASSQDGVFSSYNEQFF.

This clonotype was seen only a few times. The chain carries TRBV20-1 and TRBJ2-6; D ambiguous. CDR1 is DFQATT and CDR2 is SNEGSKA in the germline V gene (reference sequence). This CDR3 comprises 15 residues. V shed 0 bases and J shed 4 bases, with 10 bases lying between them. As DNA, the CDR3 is TGCAGTGCTAGAGAATCCAGGCAAGGGGCCAACGTCCTGACTTTC. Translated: CSARESRQGANVLTF.

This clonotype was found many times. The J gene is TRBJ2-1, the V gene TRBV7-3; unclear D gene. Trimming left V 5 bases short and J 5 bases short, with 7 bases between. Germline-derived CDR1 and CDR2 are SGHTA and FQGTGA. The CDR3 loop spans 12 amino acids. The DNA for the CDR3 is TGTGCCAGCAGCCCCGGACACAATGAGCAGTTCTTC. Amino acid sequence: CASSPGHNEQFF.

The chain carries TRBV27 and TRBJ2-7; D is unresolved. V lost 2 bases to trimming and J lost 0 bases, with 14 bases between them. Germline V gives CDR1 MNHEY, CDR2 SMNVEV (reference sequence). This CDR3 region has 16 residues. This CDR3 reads CASSLLPGRTSYEQYF. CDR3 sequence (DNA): TGTGCCAGCAGTTTACTGCCCGGCAGGACCTCCTACGAGCAGTACTTC.

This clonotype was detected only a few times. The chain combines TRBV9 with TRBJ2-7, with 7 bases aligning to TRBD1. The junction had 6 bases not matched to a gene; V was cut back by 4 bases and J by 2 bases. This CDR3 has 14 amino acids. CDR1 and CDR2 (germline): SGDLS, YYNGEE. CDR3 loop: CASSPWGQTYEQYF. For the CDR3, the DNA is TGTGCCAGCAGCCCATGGGGACAGACCTACGAGCAGTACTTC.

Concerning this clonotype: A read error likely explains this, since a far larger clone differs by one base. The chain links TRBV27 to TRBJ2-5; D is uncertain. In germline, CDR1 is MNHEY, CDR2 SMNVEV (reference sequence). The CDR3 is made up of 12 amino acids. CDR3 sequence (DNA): TGTGCCAGCAGTCTCGACCAAGAGACCCGGTACTTC. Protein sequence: CASSLDQETRYF.

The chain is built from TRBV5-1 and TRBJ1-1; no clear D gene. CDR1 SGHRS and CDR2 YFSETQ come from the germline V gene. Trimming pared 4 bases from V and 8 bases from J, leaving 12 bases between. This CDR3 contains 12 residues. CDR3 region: CASSPETGEAFF. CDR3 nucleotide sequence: TGCGCCAGCAGCCCGGAAACTGGGGAAGCTTTCTTT.

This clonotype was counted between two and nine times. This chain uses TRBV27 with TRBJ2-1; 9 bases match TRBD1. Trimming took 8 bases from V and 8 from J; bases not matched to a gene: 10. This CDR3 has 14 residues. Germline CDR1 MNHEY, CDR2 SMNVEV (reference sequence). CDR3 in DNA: TGTGCCAGCTCGGGGAGGGACAGGGTCGATGAGCAGTTCTTC. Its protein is CASSGRDRVDEQFF.